What follows describes a single T cell receptor beta chain. Its antigen is unidentified. Method: immunoSEQ multiplex PCR; TCRdb's copy keeps in-frame clones and lacks some. This table has around 250,000 clones, around 90% appearing once. This sample is drawn from a study of cytomegalovirus exposure and HLA in healthy donors. Study-wide results and caveats: It was found in a later analysis that first-cohort TCR clusters tended to co-occur in the approximately 130 validation repertoires. Rarity characterized most TCR sequences, yet some public TCRs appeared in many donors.

The donors were in the approximately 110-subject validation cohort; that cohort was separate from the approximately 670-subject first cohort. This TCR was recovered from a woman younger than 35 in good health and CMV-seronegative. Material for sequencing was PBMCs.

The CDR3 region has the DNA TGTGCCAGCAGTCTTAGCGGGGGGCTTGAGCAGTTCTTC. This translates into CASSLSGGLEQFF. V gene TRBV28 combines with J gene TRBJ2-1; TRBD2 aligns across 10 bases. The CDR3 has 13 residues. Germline V CDR1 and CDR2: MDHEN, SYDVKM. V shed 5 bases, J shed 9 bases, and the junction held 4 bases outside the gene matches.